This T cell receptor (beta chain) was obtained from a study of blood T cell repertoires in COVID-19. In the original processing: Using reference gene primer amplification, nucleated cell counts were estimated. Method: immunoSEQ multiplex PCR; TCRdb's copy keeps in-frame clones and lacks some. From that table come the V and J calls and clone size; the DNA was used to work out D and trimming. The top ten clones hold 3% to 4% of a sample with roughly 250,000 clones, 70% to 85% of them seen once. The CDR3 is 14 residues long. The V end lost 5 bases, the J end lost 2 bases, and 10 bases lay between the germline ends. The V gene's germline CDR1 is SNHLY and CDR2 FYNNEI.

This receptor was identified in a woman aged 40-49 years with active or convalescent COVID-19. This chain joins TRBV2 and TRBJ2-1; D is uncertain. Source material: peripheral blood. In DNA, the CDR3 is TGTGCCAGCAGTTCGACTGTTACCTACAATGAGCAGTTCTTC. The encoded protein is CASSSTVTYNEQFF.